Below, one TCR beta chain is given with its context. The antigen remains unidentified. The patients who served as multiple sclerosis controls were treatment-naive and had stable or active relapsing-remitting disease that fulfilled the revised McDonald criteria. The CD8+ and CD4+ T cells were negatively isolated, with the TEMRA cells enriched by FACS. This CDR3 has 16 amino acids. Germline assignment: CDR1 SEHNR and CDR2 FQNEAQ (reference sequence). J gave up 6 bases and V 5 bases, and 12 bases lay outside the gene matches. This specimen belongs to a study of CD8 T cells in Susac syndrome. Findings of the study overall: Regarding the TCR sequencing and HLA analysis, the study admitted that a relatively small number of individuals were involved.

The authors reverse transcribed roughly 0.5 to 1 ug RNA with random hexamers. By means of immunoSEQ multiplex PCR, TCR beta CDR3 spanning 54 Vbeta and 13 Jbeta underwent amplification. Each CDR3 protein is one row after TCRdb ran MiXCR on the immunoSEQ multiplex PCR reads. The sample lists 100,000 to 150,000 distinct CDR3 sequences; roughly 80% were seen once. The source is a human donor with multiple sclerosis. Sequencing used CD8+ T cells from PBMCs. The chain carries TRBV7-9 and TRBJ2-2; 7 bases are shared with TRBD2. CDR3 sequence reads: CASSQMTGRKAGELFF. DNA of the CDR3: TGTGCCAGCAGCCAGATGACCGGGAGGAAGGCCGGGGAGCTGTTTTTT.